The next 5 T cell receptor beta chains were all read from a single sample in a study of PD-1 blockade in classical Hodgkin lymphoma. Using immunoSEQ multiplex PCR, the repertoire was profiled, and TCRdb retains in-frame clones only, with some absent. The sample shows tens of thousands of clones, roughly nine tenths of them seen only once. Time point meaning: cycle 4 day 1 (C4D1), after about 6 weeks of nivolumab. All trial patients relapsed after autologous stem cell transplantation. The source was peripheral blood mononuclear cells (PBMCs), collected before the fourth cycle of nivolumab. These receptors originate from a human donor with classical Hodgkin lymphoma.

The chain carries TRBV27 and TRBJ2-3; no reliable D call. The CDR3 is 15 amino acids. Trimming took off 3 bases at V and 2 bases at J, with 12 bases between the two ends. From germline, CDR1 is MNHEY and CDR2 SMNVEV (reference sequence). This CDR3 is CASSLSWKYTDTQYF. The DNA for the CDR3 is TGTGCCAGCAGTTTGAGCTGGAAGTACACAGATACGCAGTATTTT.

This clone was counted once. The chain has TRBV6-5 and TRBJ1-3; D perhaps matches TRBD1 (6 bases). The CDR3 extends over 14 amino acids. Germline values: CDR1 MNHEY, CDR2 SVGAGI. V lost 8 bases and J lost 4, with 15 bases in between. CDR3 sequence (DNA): TGTGCCAGCGGACGGGGGGCGTCAGGAAACACCATATATTTT. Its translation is CASGRGASGNTIYF.

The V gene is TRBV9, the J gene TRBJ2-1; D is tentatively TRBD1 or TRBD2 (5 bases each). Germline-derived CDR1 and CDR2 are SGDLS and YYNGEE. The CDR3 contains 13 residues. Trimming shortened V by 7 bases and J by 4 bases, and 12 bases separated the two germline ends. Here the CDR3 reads CASSGTNYNEQFF. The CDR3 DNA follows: TGTGCCAGCTCCGGGACCAATTACAATGAGCAGTTCTTC.

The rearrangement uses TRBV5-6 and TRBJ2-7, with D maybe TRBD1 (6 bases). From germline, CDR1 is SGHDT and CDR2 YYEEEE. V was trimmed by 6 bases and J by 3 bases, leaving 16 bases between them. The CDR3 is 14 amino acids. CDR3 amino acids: CASTLPGHDYEQYF. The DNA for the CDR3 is TGTGCCAGCACGCTCCCGGGACACGACTACGAGCAGTACTTC.

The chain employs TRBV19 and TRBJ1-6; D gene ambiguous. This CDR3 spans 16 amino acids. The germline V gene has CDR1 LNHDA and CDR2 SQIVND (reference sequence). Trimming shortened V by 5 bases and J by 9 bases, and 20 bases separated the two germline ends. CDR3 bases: TGTGCCAGTAGTCCACACAGTGGGTCAATCGGTTCACCCCTCCACTTT. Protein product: CASSPHSGSIGSPLHF.